These T cell receptor beta chains were read from a single sample in a study of blood T cell repertoires in COVID-19. The data were produced by immunoSEQ multiplex PCR, yet TCRdb's version contains in-frame clones alone and is incomplete. This table has just over 45,000 clones, over 80% appearing once. Sequencing was carried out using peripheral blood. These receptors all come from a human donor in a cohort sampled during active COVID-19. The CDR3 runs from the conserved cysteine through the conserved F or W. The order of the fields is V gene, clone size, D gene, J gene, CDR3 protein, CDR3 DNA. D genes are given only for firm matches. Where a row states a size, it is once, few, many or the class of an expanded clone; other rows omit it.

>TRBV29-1|NA|NA|TRBJ2-1
CSVLIPTPGSYNEQFF
TGCAGCGTTCTTATCCCGACCCCGGGCTCCTACAATGAGCAGTTCTTC
>TRBV28|once|NA|TRBJ2-7
CASSSWQGFSYEQYF
TGTGCCAGCAGTTCTTGGCAGGGGTTTTCCTACGAGCAGTACTTC
>TRBV28|few|TRBD1|TRBJ1-5
CASTDRGVVGNQPQHF
TGTGCCAGCACGGACAGGGGTGTAGTGGGCAATCAGCCCCAGCATTTT
>TRBV7-9|NA|NA|TRBJ2-5
CASSTGQETQYF
TGTGCCAGCAGCACGGGCCAAGAGACCCAGTACTTC
>TRBV7-2|NA|TRBD1|TRBJ2-6
CASSRPRDSPSGANVLTF
TGTGCCAGCAGCCGGCCACGGGACAGCCCCTCTGGGGCCAACGTCCTGACTTTC
>TRBV18|NA|NA|TRBJ2-3
CASSQETADTQYF
TGTGCCAGCTCACAGGAGACTGCAGATACGCAGTATTTT
>TRBV29-1|NA|TRBD2|TRBJ2-3
CSVDGTSGSSGSSTDTQYF
TGCAGCGTTGACGGGACTAGCGGGAGTTCCGGCTCTAGCACAGATACGCAGTATTTT
>TRBV6-5|NA|TRBD2|TRBJ2-7
CASSYDLTSANYEQYF
TGTGCCAGCAGTTACGACCTAACTAGCGCTAACTACGAGCAGTACTTC
>TRBV5-1|NA|NA|TRBJ2-7
CASSSRTGYEQYF
TGCGCCAGCAGCTCACGCACAGGGTACGAGCAGTACTTC
>TRBV2|once|NA|TRBJ2-3
CASGRGWWTQYF
TGTGCCAGCGGGAGGGGGTGGTGGACGCAGTATTTT
>TRBV27|few|NA|TRBJ2-1
CASSLRQPYNEQFF
TGTGCCAGCAGTTTGCGACAGCCCTACAATGAGCAGTTCTTC
>TRBV29-1|once|NA|TRBJ1-2
CSVEFEDYGYTF
TGCAGCGTTGAATTTGAGGACTATGGCTACACCTTC
>TRBV5-1|NA|TRBD2|TRBJ2-2
CASSKGLAGGPTTGELFF
TGCGCCAGCAGCAAGGGACTAGCGGGAGGACCTACCACCGGGGAGCTGTTTTTT
>TRBV27|once|TRBD2|TRBJ2-1
CASSLRTSGSLYNEQFF
TGTGCCAGCAGTTTACGGACTAGCGGATCCCTCTACAATGAGCAGTTCTTC
>TRBV27|NA|NA|TRBJ1-2
CASSLGSGYGYTF
TGTGCCAGCAGTTTAGGGTCGGGCTATGGCTACACCTTC
>TRBV27|NA|NA|TRBJ1-5
CASSSAGNQPQHF
TGTGCCAGCAGTTCCGCAGGCAATCAGCCCCAGCATTTT
>TRBV10-1|once|NA|TRBJ2-7
CASGGWPSAHEQYF
TGCGCCAGCGGCGGTTGGCCTTCGGCCCACGAGCAGTACTTC
>TRBV2|once|TRBD2|TRBJ2-3
CASSESLAGPSTDTQYF
TGTGCCAGCAGTGAAAGTCTAGCGGGGCCTAGCACAGATACGCAGTATTTT
>TRBV7-8|NA|TRBD2|TRBJ2-1
CASSLGRTSGHNEQFF
TGTGCCAGCAGCTTAGGTAGGACTAGCGGCCACAATGAGCAGTTCTTC
>TRBV4-1|once|TRBD1|TRBJ2-4
CASSLQTGENIQYF
TGCGCCAGCAGCCTTCAGACAGGGGAAAACATTCAGTACTTC
>TRBV20-1|NA|TRBD2|TRBJ2-7
CSASASGSYEQYF
TGCAGTGCTAGTGCTAGCGGATCCTACGAGCAGTACTTC
>TRBV28|NA|TRBD1|TRBJ2-7
CASRKQGAYEQYF
TGTGCCAGCCGAAAACAGGGGGCCTACGAGCAGTACTTC
>TRBV9|NA|NA|TRBJ1-2
CASSVAGYGYTF
TGTGCCAGCAGCGTAGCAGGGTACGGCTACACCTTC